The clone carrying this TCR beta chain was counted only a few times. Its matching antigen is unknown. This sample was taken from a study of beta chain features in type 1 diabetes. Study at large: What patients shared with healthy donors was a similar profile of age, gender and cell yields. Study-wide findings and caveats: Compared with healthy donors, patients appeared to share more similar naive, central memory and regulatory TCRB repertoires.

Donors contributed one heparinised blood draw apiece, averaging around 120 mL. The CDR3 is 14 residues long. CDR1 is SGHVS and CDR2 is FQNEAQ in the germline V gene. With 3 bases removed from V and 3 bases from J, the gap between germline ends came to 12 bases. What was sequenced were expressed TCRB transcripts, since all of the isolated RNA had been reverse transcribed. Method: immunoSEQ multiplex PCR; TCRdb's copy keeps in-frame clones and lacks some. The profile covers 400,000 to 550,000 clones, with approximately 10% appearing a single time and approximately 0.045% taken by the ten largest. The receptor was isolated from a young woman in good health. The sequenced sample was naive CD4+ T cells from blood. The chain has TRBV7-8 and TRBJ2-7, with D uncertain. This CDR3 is CASSLIEARYEQYF. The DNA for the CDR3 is TGTGCCAGCAGCTTGATAGAGGCCCGCTACGAGCAGTACTTC.